This T cell receptor beta chain came from a study of human T cells and chemical hapten exposure. Study observations and caveats: Expanded TCR counts at PT1 were positively correlated with the patch test score.

V lost 0 bases, J lost 5 bases, and 13 bases lay in between. This CDR3 is built from 15 residues. Germline V lookup: CDR1 SGHTA, CDR2 FQGNSA. TCRdb reprocessed the RACE reads via MiXCR and lists one record per CDR3 protein. This sample carries 100,000 or so distinct CDR3 sequences, approximately 9.9% of them seen once, and the ten largest clones take 3% to 4%. In its sample, this clonotype was seen a few times. Its target is unknown. Time point meaning: patch test 1, 2 weeks after DPC sensitization. The sample's treatment: therapeutic diphenylcyclopropenone sensitization with weekly scalp DPC. The sequence derives from a woman aged 40 to 55 with alopecia areata. Some clones in this sample may be carry-over from other donors' samples. This chain links TRBV7-2 with TRBJ2-5, with D possibly being TRBD2 (7 bases). The starting material was whole blood, obtained in connection with sensitization to the hapten diphenylcyclopropenone (DPC). The CDR3 sequence is CASSLAGGLEETQYF. CDR3 in DNA: TGTGCCAGCAGCTTAGCGGGGGGGCTCGAGGAGACCCAGTACTTC.